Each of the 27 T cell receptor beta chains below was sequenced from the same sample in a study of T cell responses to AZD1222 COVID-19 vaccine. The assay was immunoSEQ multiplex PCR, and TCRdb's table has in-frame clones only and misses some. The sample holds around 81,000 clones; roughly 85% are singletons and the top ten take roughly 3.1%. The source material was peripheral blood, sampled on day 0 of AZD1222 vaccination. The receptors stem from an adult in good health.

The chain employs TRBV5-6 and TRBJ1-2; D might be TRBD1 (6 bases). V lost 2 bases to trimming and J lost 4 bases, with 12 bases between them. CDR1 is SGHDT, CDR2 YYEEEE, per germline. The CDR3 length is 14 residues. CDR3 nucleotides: TGTGCCAGCAGCTTACAGGGTGACGGCTATGGCTACACCTTC. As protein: CASSLQGDGYGYTF. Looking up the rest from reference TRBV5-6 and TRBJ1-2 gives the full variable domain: DAGVTQSPTHLIKTRGQQVTLRCSPKSGHDTVSWYQQALGQGPQFIFQYYEEEERQRGNFPDRFSGHQFPNYSSELNVNALLLGDSALYLCASSLQGDGYGYTFGSGTRLTVV.

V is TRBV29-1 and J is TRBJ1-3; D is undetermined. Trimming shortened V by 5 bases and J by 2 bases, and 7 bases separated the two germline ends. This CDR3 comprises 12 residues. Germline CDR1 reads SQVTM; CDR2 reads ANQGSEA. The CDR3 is CSVITAGNTIYF. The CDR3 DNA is TGCAGCGTTATAACAGCTGGAAACACCATATATTTT.

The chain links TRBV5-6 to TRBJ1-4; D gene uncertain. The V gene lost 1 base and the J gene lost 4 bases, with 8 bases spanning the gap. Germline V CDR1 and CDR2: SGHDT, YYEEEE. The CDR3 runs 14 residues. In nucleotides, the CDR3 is TGTGCCAGCAGCTTGTGGCAGGTTAATGAAAAACTGTTTTTT. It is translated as CASSLWQVNEKLFF.

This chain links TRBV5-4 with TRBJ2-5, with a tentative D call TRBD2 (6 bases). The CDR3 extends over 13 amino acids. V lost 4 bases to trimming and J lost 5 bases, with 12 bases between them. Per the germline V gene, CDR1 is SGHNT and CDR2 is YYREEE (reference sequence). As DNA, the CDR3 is TGTGCCAGCAGCCGGTCCAGCGGGGAGACCCAGTACTTC. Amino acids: CASSRSSGETQYF.

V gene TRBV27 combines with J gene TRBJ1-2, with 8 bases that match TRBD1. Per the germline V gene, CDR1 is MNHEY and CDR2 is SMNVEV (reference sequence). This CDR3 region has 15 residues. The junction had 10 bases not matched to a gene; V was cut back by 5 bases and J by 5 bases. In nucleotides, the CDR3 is TGTGCCAGCAGTCGCGACTGGACAGGGATGTATGGCTACACCTTC. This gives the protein CASSRDWTGMYGYTF.

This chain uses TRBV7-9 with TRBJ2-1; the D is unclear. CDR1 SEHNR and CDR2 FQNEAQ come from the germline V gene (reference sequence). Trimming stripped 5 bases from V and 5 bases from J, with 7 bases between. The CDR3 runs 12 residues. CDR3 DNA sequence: TGTGCCAGCAGCCGACCGGACAATGAGCAGTTCTTC. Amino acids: CASSRPDNEQFF. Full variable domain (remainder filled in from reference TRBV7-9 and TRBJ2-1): DTGVSQNPRHKITKRGQNVTFRCDPISEHNRLYWYRQTLGQGPEFLTYFQNEAQLEKSRLLSDRFSAERPKGSFSTLEIQRTEQGDSAMYLCASSRPDNEQFFGPGTRLTVL.

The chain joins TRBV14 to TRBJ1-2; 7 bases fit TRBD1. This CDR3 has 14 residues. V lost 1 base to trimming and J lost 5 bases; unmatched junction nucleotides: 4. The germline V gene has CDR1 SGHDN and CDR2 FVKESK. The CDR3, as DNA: TGTGCCAGCAGCCAAGCGTCAGGGGGGTATGGCTACACCTTC. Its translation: CASSQASGGYGYTF. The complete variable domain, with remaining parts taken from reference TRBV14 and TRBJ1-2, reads EAGVTQFPSHSVIEKGQTVTLRCDPISGHDNLYWYRRVMGKEIKFLLHFVKESKQDESGMPNNRFLAERTGGTYSTLKVQPAELEDSGVYFCASSQASGGYGYTFGSGTRLTVV.

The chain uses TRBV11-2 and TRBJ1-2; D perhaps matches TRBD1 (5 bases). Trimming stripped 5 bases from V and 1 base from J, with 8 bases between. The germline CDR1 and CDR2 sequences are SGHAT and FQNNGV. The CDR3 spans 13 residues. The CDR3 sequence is CASSPQGNYGYTF. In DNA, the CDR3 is TGTGCCAGCAGCCCTCAGGGTAACTATGGCTACACCTTC.

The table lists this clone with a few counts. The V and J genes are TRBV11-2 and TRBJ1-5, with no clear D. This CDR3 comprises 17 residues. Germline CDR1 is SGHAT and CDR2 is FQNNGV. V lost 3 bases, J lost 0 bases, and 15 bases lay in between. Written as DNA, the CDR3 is TGTGCCAGCAGCTTGGGGTCCGGGCCTAATAGCAATCAGCCCCAGCATTTT. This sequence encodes CASSLGSGPNSNQPQHF.

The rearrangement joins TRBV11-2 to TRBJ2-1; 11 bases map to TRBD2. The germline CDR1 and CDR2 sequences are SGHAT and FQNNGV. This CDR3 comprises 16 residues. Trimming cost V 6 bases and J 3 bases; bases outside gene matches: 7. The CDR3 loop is CASRRLAGTIYNEQFF. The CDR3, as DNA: TGTGCCAGCAGACGACTAGCGGGGACGATCTACAATGAGCAGTTCTTC.

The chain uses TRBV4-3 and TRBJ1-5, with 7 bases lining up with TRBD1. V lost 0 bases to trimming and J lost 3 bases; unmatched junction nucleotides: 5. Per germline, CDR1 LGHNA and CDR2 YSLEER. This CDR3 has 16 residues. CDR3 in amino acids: CASSQDGRGHNQPQHF. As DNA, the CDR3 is TGCGCCAGCAGCCAAGATGGAAGGGGGCACAATCAGCCCCAGCATTTT.

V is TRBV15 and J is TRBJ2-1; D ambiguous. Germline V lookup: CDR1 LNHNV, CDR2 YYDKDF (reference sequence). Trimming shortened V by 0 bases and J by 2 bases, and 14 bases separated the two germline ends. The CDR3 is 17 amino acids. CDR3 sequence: CATSRDLGANTYNEQFF. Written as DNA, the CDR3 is TGTGCCACCAGCAGAGATCTCGGCGCGAATACCTACAATGAGCAGTTCTTC.

The CDR3 nucleotides are TGTGCTAGTGGTTTTACCGGGACAGCCTACGAGCAGTACTTC. This translates into CASGFTGTAYEQYF. The gene calls are TRBV12-5 and TRBJ2-7, with 7 bases matching TRBD1. Germline V gives CDR1 LGHNT, CDR2 FRNRAP. There are 14 residues in the CDR3. With V trimmed by 3 bases and J by 2 bases, 4 bases remained unmatched.

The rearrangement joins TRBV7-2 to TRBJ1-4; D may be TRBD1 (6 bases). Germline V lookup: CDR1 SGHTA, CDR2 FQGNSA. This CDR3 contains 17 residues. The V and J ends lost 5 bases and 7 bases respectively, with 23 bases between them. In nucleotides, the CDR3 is TGTGCCAGCAGCCCGGGGGCTGTAACGCGCAGTCTTGAAAAACTGTTTTTT. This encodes CASSPGAVTRSLEKLFF. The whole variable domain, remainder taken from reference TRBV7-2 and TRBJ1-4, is GAGVSQSPSNKVTEKGKDVELRCDPISGHTALYWYRQSLGQGLEFLIYFQGNSAPDKSGLPSDRFSAERTGGSVSTLTIQRTQQEDSAVYLCASSPGAVTRSLEKLFFGSGTQLSVL.

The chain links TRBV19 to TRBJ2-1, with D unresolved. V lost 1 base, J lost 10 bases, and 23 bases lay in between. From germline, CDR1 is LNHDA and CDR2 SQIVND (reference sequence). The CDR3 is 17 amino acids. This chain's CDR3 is CASSIVEVGPRRMEQFF. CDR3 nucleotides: TGTGCCAGTAGTATAGTAGAGGTGGGCCCCCGCCGCATGGAGCAGTTCTTC.

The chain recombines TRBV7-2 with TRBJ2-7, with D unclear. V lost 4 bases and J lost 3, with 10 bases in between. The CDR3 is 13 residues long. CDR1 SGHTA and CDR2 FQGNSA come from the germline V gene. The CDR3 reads CASSWQENYEQYF. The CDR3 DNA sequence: TGTGCCAGCAGCTGGCAGGAAAACTACGAGCAGTACTTC.

CDR3 sequence: CASSLSGDNTEAFF. For the CDR3, the DNA is TGCGCCAGCAGCCTTTCCGGGGATAACACTGAAGCTTTCTTT. The V call is TRBV5-1, the J call TRBJ1-1; D remains unclear. The CDR3 totals 14 residues. V lost 4 bases and J lost 2, with 12 bases in between. Germline V gives CDR1 SGHRS, CDR2 YFSETQ.

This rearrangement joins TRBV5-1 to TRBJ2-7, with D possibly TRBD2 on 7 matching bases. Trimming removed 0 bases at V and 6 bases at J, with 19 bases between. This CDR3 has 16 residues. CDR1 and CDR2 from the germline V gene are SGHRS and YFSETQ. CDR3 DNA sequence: TGCGCCAGCAGCTTGGCCATAGGGCCAGGGGAGGGCGAGCAGTACTTC. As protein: CASSLAIGPGEGEQYF.

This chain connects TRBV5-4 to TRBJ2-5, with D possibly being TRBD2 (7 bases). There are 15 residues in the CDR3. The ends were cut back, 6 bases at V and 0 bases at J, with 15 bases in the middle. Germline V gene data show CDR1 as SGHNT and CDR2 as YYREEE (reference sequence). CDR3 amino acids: CASISAGADQETQYF. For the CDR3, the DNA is TGTGCCAGCATATCGGCGGGGGCGGACCAAGAGACCCAGTACTTC.

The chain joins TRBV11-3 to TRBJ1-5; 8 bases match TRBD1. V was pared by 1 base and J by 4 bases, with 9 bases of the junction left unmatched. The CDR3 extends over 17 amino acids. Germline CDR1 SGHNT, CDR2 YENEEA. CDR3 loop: CASSLVGRTGTNQPQHF. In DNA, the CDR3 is TGTGCCAGCAGCTTAGTAGGGCGGACAGGGACTAATCAGCCCCAGCATTTT.

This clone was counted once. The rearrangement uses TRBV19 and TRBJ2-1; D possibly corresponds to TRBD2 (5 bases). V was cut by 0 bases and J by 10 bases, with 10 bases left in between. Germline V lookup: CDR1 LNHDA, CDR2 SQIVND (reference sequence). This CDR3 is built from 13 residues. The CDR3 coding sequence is TGTGCCAGTAGTATAGAGCCTAGCTGGGAGCAGTTCTTC. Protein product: CASSIEPSWEQFF.

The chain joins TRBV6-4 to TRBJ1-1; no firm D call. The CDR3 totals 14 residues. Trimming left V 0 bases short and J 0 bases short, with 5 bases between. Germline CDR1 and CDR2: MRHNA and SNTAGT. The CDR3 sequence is CASSDSSMNTEAFF. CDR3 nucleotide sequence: TGTGCCAGCAGTGACTCGAGCATGAACACTGAAGCTTTCTTT.

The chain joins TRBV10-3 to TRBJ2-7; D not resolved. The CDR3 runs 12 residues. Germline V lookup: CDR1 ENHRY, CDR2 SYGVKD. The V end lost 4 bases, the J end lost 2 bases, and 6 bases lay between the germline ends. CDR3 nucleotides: TGTGCCATCAGTGTGGACGCCTACGAGCAGTACTTC. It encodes CAISVDAYEQYF.

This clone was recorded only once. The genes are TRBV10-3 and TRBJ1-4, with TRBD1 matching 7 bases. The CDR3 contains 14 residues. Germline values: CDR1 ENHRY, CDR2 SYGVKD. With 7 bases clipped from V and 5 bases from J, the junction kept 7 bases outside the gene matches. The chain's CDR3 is CAINGGGTNEKLFF. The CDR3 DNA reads TGTGCCATCAACGGAGGGGGCACCAATGAAAAACTGTTTTTT.

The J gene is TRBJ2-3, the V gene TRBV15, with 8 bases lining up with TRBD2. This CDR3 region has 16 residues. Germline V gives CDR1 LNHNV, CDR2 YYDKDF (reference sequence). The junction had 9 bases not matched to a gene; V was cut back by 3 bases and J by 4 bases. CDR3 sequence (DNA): TGTGCCACCAGCAGTAGATCGAGCGGGGGTCCAGATACGCAGTATTTT. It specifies CATSSRSSGGPDTQYF.

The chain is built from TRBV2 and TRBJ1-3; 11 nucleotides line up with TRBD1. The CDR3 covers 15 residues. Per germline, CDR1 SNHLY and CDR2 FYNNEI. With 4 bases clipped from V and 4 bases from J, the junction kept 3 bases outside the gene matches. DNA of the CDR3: TGTGCCAGCAGTGGGACAGGGGGCATCGGAAACACCATATATTTT. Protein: CASSGTGGIGNTIYF. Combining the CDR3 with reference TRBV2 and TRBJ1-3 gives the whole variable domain EPEVTQTPSHQVTQMGQEVILRCVPISNHLYFYWYRQILGQKVEFLVSFYNNEISEKSEIFDDQFSVERPDGSNFTLKIRSTKLEDSAMYFCASSGTGGIGNTIYFGEGSWLTVV.

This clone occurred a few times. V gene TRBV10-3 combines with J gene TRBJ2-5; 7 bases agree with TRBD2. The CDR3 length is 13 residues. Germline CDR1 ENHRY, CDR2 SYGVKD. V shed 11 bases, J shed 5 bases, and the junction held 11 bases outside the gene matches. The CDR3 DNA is TGTGCCGCCGCTAGCGGTATGGTCGAGACCCAGTACTTC. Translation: CAAASGMVETQYF.